Below, 2 T cell receptor beta chains from the same sample are listed, as sequenced in a study of blood T cell repertoires in COVID-19. Some clones are missing from TCRdb's copy, which holds only in-frame ones; the method was immunoSEQ multiplex PCR. The table records 93,000 or so clones, roughly 84% of them present only once. The sample comprised peripheral blood. The source of these receptors is a human donor in a cohort sampled during active COVID-19.

The chain links TRBV7-9 to TRBJ1-2, with 7 bases identical to TRBD1. With 6 bases clipped from V and 3 bases from J, the junction kept 4 bases outside the gene matches. The CDR3 runs to 13 residues. The V gene's germline CDR1 is SEHNR and CDR2 FQNEAQ (reference sequence). The CDR3 sequence is CASSRDRDYGYTF. CDR3 DNA: TGTGCCAGCAGTAGGGACAGAGACTATGGCTACACCTTC. The complete variable domain, with remaining parts taken from reference TRBV7-9 and TRBJ1-2, reads DTGVSQNPRHKITKRGQNVTFRCDPISEHNRLYWYRQTLGQGPEFLTYFQNEAQLEKSRLLSDRFSAERPKGSFSTLEIQRTEQGDSAMYLCASSRDRDYGYTFGSGTRLTVV.

The chain joins TRBV14 to TRBJ1-2; D perhaps matches TRBD1 (6 bases). Germline V CDR1 and CDR2: SGHDN, FVKESK. CDR3 size: 17 residues. V lost 2 bases, J lost 2 bases, and 18 bases lay in between. CDR3 amino acids: CASSQLLSWDINYGYTF. In DNA, the CDR3 is TGTGCCAGCAGCCAACTATTGAGTTGGGACATCAACTATGGCTACACCTTC.